This T cell receptor (beta chain) was recovered during a study of cytomegalovirus exposure and HLA in healthy donors. Remarks on this clone: Antigen: not known.

Study observations and caveats: Later analysis reportedly placed an Asian-associated ancestry cluster below the approximately 700-donor mean in N-insertions.

V was pared by 7 bases and J by 5 bases, with 10 bases of the junction left unmatched. Germline V CDR1 and CDR2: MNHEY, SVGAGI. The CDR3 has 14 residues. The PCR contained 60 Vbeta and 13 Jbeta primers. Study processing details: Unique TCR beta chains totaled approximately 83 million in a later count, with around 12 million of them shared. The method was immunoSEQ multiplex PCR; TCRdb's version includes in-frame clones alone and lacks a portion of them. D and trimming were read from the DNA, whereas the V and J calls and clone size are those reported in that table. The data hold over 150,000 clones, with 80% to 85% observed a single time.

The source of this sequence is a male donor in good health and CMV-seropositive. Sequencing used PBMCs. V usage is TRBV6-5 and J usage is TRBJ1-2; 7 bases are shared with TRBD1. CDR3 coding DNA: TGTGCCAGCACCCATCATCCAGGGGGTTATGGCTACACCTTC. As protein: CASTHHPGGYGYTF.